Listed here is a single T cell receptor beta chain. This CDR3 region has 14 residues. Trimming cost V 5 bases and J 6 bases, with 16 bases left between them. CDR1 is SEHNR and CDR2 is FQNEAQ in the germline V gene (reference sequence). This specimen comes from a study of T cell changes during pregnancy in multiple sclerosis. Clones were read by immunoSEQ multiplex PCR, and TCRdb kept only the in-frame ones, dropping some. Here the sample spans about 73,000 clones, 85% to 95% being singletons. The V gene is TRBV7-9, the J gene TRBJ1-1, with a possible D match to TRBD1 (5 bases). The clonotype was recovered from a female donor in good health, enrolled as a control in a pregnancy study. This material consisted of peripheral blood, taken in the third trimester of pregnancy. The CDR3: CASSNLQGPAEAFF. For the CDR3, the DNA is TGTGCCAGCAGCAACCTGCAGGGTCCCGCTGAAGCTTTCTTT.